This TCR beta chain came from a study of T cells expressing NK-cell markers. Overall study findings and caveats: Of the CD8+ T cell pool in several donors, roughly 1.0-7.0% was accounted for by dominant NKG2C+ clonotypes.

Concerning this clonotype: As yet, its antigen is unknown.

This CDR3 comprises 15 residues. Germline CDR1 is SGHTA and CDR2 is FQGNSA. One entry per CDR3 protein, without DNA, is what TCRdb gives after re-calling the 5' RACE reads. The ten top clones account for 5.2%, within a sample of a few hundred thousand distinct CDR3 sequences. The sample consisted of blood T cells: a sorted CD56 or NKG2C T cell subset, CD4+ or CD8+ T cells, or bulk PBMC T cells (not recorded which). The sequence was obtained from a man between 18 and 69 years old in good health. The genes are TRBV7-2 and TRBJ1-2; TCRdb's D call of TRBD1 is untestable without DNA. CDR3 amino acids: CASSSWTATNYGYTF.